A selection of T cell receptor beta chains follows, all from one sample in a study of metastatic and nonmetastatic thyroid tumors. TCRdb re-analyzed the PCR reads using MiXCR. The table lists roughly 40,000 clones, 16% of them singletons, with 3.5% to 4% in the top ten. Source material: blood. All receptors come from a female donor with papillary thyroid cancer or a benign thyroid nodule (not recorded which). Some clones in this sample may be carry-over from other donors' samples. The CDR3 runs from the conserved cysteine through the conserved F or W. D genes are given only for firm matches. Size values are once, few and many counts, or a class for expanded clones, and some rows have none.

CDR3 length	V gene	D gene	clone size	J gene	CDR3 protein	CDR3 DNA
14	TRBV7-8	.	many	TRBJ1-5	CASSFGGRGQPQHF	TGTGCCAGCTCCTTCGGGGGGCGCGGTCAGCCCCAGCATTTT
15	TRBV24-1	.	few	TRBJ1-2	CATSDLQGRGYGYTF	TGTGCCACCAGTGATTTGCAAGGGAGGGGCTATGGCTACACCTTC
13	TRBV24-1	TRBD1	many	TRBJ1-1	CATRSGTVTEAFF	TGTGCCACCAGATCCGGGACAGTCACTGAAGCTTTCTTT
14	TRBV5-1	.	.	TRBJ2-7	CSSSLAREGDEQYF	TGTTCCAGCAGCTTGGCTAGAGAAGGGGACGAGCAGTACTTC
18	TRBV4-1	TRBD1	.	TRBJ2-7	CASSQDQHTGGDYYEQYF	TGCGCCAGCAGCCAAGATCAGCACACAGGGGGCGATTACTACGAGCAGTACTTC
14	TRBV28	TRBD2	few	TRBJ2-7	CVSSLGLAGGEQYF	TGTGTCAGCAGTTTAGGACTAGCTGGAGGCGAGCAGTACTTC
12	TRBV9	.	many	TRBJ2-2	CASSPHTGELFF	TGTGCCAGCAGCCCTCACACCGGGGAGCTGTTTTTT
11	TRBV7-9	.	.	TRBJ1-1	CASSSSTEAFF	TGTGCCAGCAGCTCCAGCACTGAAGCTTTCTTT
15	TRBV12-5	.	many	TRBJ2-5	CASGLGPVGRETQYF	TGTGCTAGTGGTTTGGGACCTGTTGGGCGGGAGACCCAGTACTTC
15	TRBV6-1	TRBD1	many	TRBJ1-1	CATQWTGRGNTEAFF	TGTGCCACCCAATGGACAGGGCGGGGGAACACTGAAGCTTTCTTT
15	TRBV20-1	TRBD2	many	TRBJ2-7	CSARAAGGFSYEQYF	TGCAGTGCTAGAGCAGCGGGGGGATTCTCCTACGAGCAGTACTTC
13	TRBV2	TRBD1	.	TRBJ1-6	CASGEGAVSPLHF	TGTGCCAGCGGGGAGGGGGCAGTCTCACCCCTCCACTTT
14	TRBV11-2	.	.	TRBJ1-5	CASSASGGSGPQHF	TGTGCCAGCAGCGCGTCGGGGGGCTCTGGGCCCCAGCATTTT
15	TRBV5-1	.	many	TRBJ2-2	CASSLDGSGTGELFF	TGCGCCAGCAGCTTGGATGGAAGTGGCACCGGGGAGCTGTTTTTT
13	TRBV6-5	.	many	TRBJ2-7	CASSYSFPYEQYF	TGTGCCAGCAGTTACTCGTTTCCGTACGAGCAGTACTTC
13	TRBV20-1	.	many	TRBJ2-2	CSARDWGGGELFF	TGCAGTGCTAGAGATTGGGGAGGCGGGGAGCTGTTTTTT
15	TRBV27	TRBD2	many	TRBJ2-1	CASSRLAGGTGEQFF	TGTGCCAGCAGTAGACTAGCGGGGGGGACAGGTGAGCAGTTCTTC
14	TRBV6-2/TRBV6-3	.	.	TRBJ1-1	CASSYDEMNTEAFF	TGTGCCAGCAGTTACGATGAGATGAACACTGAAGCTTTCTTT
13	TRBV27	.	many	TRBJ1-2	CASSFAGARGYTF	TGTGCCAGCAGTTTTGCCGGGGCGAGAGGCTACACCTTC
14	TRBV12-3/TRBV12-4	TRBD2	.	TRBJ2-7	CVSRTSGGYYEQYF	TGTGTCAGCAGAACTAGCGGCGGCTACTACGAGCAGTACTTC
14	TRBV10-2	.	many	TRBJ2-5	CASSVARVGETQYF	TGCGCCAGCAGTGTGGCAAGGGTAGGGGAGACCCAGTACTTC